The clone carrying this T cell receptor (beta chain) was recorded a few times. The CDR3 loop spans 13 amino acids. CDR1 and CDR2 from the germline V gene are SGHVS and FQNEAQ. Trimming took 7 bases from V and 5 from J; bases not matched to a gene: 6. The sample is drawn from a study of blood T cell repertoires in COVID-19. Source study methods: Scientists estimated how many nucleated cells there were by amplifying reference gene primers. The data were produced by immunoSEQ multiplex PCR, yet TCRdb's version contains in-frame clones alone and is incomplete. V, J and clone size derive from that table, while D and trimming were established from the DNA sequence. The data hold a few hundred thousand clones, with over 65% observed a single time. Cohorts were assigned according to the clinical history that participants reported.

The V call is TRBV7-8, the J call TRBJ2-7; 9 bases line up with TRBD1. The origin of this receptor is a woman aged 55-75 years who had recovered from COVID-19. Sequencing used PBMCs or T cells enriched from blood (not recorded which). This CDR3 is CASNRDRANEQYF. For the CDR3, the DNA is TGTGCCAGCAACCGGGACAGGGCCAACGAGCAGTACTTC.